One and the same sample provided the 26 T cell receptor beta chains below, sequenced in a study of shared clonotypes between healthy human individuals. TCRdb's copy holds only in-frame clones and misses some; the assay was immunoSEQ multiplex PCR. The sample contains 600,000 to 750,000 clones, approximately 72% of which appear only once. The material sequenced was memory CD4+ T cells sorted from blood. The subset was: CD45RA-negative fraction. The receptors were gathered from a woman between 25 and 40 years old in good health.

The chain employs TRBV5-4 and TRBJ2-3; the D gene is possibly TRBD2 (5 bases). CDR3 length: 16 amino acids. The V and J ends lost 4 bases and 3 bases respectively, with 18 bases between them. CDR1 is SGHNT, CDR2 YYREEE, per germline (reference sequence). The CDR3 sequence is CASSQVGAEMTDTQYF. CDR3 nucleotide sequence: TGTGCCAGCAGCCAAGTTGGAGCGGAAATGACAGATACGCAGTATTTT.

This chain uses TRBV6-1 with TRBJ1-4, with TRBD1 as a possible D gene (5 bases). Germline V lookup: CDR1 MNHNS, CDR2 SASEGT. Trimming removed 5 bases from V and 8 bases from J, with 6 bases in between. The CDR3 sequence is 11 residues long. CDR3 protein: CASSRTEKLFF. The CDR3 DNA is TGTGCCAGCAGTAGGACAGAAAAACTGTTTTTT.

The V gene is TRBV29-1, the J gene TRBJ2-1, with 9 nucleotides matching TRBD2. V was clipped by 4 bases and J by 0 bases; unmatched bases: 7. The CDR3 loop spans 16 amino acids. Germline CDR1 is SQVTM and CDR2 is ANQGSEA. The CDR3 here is CSVGNSGSHSYNEQFF. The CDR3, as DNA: TGCAGCGTTGGTAATAGCGGGAGTCACTCCTACAATGAGCAGTTCTTC.

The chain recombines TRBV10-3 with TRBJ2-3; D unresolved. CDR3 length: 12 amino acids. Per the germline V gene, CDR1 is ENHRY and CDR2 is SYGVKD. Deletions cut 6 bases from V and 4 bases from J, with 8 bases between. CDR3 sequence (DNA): TGTGCCATCAGCCAAGAGGCAGATACGCAGTATTTT. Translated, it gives CAISQEADTQYF.

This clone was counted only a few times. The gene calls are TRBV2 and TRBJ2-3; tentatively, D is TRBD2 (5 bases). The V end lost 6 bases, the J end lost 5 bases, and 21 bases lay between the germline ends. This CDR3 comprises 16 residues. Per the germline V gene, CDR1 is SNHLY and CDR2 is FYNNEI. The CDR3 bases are TGTGCCAGCAGCCTTTCGAGGGCGGCACCTGGAGATACGCAGTATTTT. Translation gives CASSLSRAAPGDTQYF.

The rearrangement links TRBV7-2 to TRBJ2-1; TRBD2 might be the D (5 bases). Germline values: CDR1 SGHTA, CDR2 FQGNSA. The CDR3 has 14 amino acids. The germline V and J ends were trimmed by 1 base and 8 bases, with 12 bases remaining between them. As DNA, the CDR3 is TGTGCCAGCAGCTTAGGAGGGAGTAGGGATGAGCAGTTCTTC. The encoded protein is CASSLGGSRDEQFF.

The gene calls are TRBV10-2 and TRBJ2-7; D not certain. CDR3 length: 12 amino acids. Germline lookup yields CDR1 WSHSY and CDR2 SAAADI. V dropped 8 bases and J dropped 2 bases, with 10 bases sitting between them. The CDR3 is CASAVHTYEQYF. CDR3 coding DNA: TGCGCCAGCGCGGTTCACACCTACGAGCAGTACTTC.

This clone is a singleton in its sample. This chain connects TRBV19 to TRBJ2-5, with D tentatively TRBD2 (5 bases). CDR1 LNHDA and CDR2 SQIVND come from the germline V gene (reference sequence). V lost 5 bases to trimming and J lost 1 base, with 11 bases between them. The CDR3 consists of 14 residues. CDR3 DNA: TGTGCCAGTAGTCTAGGACTCTTCCAAGAGACCCAGTACTTC. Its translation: CASSLGLFQETQYF.

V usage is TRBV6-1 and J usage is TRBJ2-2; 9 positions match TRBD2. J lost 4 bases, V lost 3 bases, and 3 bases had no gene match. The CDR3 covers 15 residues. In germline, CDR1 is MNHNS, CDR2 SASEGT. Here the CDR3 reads CASSDRGRATGELFF. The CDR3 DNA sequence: TGTGCCAGCAGTGACCGCGGGAGGGCCACCGGGGAGCTGTTTTTT.

This chain's CDR3 is CASSLSGLEETQYF. The CDR3 DNA sequence: TGTGCCAGCAGCTTAAGCGGGTTGGAAGAGACCCAGTACTTC. The V gene is TRBV11-2, the J gene TRBJ2-5, with D possibly TRBD2 on 6 matching bases. The CDR3 covers 14 residues. Germline CDR1 and CDR2: SGHAT and FQNNGV. Trimming pared 2 bases from V and 3 bases from J, leaving 10 bases between.

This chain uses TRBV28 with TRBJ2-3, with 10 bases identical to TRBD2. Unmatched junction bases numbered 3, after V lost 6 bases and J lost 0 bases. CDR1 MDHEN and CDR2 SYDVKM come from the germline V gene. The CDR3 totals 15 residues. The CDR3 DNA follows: TGTGCCAGCAGATTAGCGGGAGGAAGCACAGATACGCAGTATTTT. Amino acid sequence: CASRLAGGSTDTQYF.

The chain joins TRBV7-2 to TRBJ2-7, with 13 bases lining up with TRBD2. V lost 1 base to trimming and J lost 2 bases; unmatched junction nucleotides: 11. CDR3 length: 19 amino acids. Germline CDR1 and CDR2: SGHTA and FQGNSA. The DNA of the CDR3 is TGTGCCAGCAGCTTAGGTTGGACTAGCGGGGGCCCCAATCCCTACGAGCAGTACTTC. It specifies CASSLGWTSGGPNPYEQYF.

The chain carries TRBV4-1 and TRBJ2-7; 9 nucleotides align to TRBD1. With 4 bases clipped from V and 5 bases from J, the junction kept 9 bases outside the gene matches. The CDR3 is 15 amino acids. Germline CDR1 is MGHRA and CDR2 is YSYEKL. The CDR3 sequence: CASSRRDRVEDEQYF. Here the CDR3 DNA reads TGCGCCAGCAGCCGAAGGGACAGGGTTGAGGACGAGCAGTACTTC.

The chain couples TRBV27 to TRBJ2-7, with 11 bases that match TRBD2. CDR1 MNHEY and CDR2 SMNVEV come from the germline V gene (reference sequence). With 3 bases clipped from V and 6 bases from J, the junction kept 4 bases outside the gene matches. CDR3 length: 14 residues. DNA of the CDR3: TGTGCCAGCAGTTTCTGGCTAGCGGGAGGCGAGCAGTACTTC. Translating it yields CASSFWLAGGEQYF.

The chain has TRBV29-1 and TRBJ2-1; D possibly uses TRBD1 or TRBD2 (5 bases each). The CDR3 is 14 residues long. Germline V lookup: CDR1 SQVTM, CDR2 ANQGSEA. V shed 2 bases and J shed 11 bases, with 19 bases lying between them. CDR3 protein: CSVEPGPRPDKQFF. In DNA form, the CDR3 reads TGCAGCGTTGAACCGGGACCGCGCCCCGACAAGCAGTTCTTC.

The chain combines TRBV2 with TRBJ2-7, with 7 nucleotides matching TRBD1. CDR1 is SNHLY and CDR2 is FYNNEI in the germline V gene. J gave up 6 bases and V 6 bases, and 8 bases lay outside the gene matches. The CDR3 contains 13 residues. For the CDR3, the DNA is TGTGCCAGCAGACTGACAGGGAACGGCGAGCAGTACTTC. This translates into CASRLTGNGEQYF.

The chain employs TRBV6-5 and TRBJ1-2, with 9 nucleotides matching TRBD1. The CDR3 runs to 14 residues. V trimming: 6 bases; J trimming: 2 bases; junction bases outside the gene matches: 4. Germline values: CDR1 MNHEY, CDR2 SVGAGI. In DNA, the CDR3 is TGTGCCAGCAGAATGGGACAGGGAAACTATGGCTACACCTTC. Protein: CASRMGQGNYGYTF.

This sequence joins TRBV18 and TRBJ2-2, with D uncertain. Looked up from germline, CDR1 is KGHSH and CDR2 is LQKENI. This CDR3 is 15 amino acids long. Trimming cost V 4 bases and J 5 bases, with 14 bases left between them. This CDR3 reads CASSLVEPQTGELFF. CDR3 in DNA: TGTGCCAGCTCACTCGTGGAACCCCAGACCGGGGAGCTGTTTTTT.

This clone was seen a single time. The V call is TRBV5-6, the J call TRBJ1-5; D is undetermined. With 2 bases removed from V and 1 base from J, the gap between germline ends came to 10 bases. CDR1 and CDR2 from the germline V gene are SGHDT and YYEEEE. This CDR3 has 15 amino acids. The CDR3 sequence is CASSLVVGSNQPQHF. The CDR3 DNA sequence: TGTGCCAGCAGCTTAGTTGTGGGCAGCAATCAGCCCCAGCATTTT.

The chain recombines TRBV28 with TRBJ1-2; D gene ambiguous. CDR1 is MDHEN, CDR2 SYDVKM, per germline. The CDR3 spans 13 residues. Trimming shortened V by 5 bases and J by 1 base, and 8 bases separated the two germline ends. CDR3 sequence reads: CASSIENNYGYTF. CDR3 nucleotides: TGTGCCAGCAGTATAGAGAATAACTATGGCTACACCTTC.

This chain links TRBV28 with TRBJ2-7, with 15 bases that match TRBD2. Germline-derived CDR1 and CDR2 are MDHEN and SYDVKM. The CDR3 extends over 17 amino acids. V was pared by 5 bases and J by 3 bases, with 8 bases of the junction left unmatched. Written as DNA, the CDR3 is TGTGCCAGCAGTCAGATACAGGGACTAGCGGGAGGCTACGAGCAGTACTTC. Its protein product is CASSQIQGLAGGYEQYF.

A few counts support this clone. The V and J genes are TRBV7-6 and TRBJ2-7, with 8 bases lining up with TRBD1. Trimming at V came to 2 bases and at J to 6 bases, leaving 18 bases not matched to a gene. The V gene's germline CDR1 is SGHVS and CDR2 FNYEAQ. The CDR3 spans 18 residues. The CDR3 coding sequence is TGTGCCAGCAGCTTAACTTCTCCGACCCGACAGGGGAGAAGCGAGCAGTACTTC. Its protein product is CASSLTSPTRQGRSEQYF.

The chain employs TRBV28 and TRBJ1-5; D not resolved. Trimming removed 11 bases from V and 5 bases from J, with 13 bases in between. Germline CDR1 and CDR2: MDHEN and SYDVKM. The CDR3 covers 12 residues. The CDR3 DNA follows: TGTGCCGCAAATGATCCGGATCAGCCCCAGCATTTT. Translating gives CAANDPDQPQHF.

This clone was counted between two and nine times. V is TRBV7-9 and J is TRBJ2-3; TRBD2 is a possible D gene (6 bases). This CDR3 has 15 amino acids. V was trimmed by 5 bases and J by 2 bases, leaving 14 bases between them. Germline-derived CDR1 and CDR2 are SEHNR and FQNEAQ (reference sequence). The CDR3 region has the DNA TGTGCCAGCAGCCCCGGGGGTTCGGTCACAGATACGCAGTATTTT. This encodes CASSPGGSVTDTQYF.

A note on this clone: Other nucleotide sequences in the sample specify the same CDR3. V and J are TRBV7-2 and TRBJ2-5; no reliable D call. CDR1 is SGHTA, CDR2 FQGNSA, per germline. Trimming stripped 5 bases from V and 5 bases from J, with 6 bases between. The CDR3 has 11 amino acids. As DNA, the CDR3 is TGTGCCAGCAGCCTCACGGAGACCCAGTACTTC. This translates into CASSLTETQYF.

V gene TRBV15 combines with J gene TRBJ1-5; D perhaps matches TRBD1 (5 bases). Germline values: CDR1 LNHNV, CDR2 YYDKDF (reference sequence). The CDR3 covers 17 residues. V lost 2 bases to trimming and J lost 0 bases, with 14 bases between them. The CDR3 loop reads CATSRNPGTVSNQPQHF. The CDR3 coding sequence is TGTGCCACCAGCAGAAATCCCGGGACGGTTAGCAATCAGCCCCAGCATTTT.